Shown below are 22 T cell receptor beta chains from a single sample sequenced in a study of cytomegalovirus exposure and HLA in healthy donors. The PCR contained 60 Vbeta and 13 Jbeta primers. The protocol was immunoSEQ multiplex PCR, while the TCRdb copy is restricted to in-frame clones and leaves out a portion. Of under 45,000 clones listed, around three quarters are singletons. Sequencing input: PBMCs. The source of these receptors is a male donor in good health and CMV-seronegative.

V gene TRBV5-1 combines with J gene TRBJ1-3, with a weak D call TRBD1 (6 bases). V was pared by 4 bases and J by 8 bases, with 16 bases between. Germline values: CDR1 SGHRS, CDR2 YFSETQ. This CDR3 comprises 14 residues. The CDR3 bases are TGCGCCAGCAGCGCGACGGGACAAGGAGACACCATATATTTT. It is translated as CASSATGQGDTIYF.

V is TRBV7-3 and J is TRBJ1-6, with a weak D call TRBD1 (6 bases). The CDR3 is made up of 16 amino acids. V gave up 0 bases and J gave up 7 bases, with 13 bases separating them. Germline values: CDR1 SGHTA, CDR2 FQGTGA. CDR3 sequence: CASSLTSGGRNSPLHF. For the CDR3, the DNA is TGTGCCAGCAGCTTAACGTCGGGGGGCAGGAATTCACCCCTCCACTTT.

CDR3 sequence (DNA): TGTGCCAGCAGCACCTCTAGCGGGAGAACCTACGAGCAGTACTTC. Translation: CASSTSSGRTYEQYF. This rearrangement joins TRBV7-2 to TRBJ2-7; 10 bases are shared with TRBD2. This CDR3 spans 15 amino acids. V shed 5 bases and J 2 bases; nucleotides not matched to a gene: 6. Per the germline V gene, CDR1 is SGHTA and CDR2 is FQGNSA.

This CDR3 reads CASSQEAGGYTDTQYF. For the CDR3, the DNA is TGCGCCAGCAGCCAAGAGGCGGGAGGGTACACAGATACGCAGTATTTT. This chain links TRBV4-3 with TRBJ2-3; 9 bases match TRBD2. The germline CDR1 and CDR2 sequences are LGHNA and YSLEER. There are 16 residues in the CDR3. Unmatched junction bases numbered 3, after V lost 0 bases and J lost 2 bases.

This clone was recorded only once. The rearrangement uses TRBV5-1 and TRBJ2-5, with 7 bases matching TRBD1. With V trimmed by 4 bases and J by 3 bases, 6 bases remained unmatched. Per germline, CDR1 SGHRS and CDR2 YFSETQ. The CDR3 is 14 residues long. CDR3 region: CASSGSTGKETQYF. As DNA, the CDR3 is TGCGCCAGCAGCGGCTCGACAGGGAAAGAGACCCAGTACTTC.

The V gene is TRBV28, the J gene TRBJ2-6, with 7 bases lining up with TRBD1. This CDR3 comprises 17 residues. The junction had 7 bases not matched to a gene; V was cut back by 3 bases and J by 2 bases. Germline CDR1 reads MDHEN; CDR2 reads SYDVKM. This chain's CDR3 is CASSFGGRGTGANVLTF. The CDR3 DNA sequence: TGTGCCAGCAGTTTCGGTGGCAGGGGGACTGGGGCCAACGTCCTGACTTTC.

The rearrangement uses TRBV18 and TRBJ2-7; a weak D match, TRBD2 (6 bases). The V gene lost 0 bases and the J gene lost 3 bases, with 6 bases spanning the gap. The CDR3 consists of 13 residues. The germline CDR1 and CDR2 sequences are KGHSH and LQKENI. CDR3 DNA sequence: TGTGCCAGCTCACCACCGGGGGGCTACGAGCAGTACTTC. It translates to CASSPPGGYEQYF.

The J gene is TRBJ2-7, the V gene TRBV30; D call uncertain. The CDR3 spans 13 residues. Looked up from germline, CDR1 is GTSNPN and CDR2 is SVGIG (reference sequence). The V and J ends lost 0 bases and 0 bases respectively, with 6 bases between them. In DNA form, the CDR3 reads TGTGCCTGGAGTGTACTTAGCTCCTACGAGCAGTACTTC. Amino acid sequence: CAWSVLSSYEQYF.

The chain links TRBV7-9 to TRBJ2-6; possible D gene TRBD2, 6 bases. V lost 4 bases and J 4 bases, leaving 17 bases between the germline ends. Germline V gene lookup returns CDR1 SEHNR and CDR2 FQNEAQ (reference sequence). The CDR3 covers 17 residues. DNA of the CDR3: TGTGCCAGCAGCTCCCGGACTACAACGAGGGGGGCCAACGTCCTGACTTTC. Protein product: CASSSRTTTRGANVLTF.

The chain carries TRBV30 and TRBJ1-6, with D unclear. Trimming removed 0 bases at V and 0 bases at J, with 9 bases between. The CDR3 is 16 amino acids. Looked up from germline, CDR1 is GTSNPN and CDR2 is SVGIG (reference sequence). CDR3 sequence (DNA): TGTGCCTGGAGTGTAACGAGGAGCTCCTATAATTCACCCCTCCACTTT. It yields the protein CAWSVTRSSYNSPLHF.

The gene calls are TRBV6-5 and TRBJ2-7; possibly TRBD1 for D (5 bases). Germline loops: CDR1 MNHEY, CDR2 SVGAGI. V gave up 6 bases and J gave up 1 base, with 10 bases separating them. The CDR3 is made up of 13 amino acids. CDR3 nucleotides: TGTGCCAGCAGCAGGGATAATTCCTACGAGCAGTACTTC. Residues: CASSRDNSYEQYF.

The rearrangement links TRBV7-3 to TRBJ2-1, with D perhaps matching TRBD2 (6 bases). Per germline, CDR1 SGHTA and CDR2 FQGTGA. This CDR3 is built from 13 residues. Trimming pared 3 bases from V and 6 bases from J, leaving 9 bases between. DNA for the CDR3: TGTGCCAGCAGCTTGATTAGCGGCAATGAGCAGTTCTTC. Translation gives CASSLISGNEQFF.

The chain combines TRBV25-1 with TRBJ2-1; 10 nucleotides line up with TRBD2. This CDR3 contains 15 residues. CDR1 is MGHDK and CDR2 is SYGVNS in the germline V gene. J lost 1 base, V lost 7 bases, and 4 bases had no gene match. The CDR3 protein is CASNSGRTSYNEQFF. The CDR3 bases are TGTGCCAGCAATAGCGGGAGGACATCCTACAATGAGCAGTTCTTC.

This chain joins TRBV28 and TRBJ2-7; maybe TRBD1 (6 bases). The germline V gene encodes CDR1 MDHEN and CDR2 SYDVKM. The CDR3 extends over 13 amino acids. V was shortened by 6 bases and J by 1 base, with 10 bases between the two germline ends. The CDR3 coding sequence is TGTGCCAGCAGCCCGGGACATTCCTACGAGCAGTACTTC. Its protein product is CASSPGHSYEQYF.

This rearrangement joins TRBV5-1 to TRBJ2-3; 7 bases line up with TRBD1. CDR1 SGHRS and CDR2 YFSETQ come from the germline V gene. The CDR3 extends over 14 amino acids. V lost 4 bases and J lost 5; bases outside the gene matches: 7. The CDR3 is CASSGTGVGDTQYF. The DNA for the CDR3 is TGCGCCAGCAGCGGAACAGGGGTGGGAGATACGCAGTATTTT.

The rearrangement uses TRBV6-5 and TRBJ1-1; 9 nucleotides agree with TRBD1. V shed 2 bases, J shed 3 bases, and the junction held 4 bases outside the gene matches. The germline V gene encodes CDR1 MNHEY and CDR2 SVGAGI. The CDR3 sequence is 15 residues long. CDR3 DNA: TGTGCCAGCAGTTACGCGGACAGGGGAGACACTGAAGCTTTCTTT. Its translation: CASSYADRGDTEAFF.

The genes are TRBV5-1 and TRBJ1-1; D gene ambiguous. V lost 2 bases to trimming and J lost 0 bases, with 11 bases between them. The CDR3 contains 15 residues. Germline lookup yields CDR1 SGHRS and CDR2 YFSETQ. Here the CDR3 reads CASSLNGDMNTEAFF. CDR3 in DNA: TGCGCCAGCAGCTTAAACGGAGATATGAACACTGAAGCTTTCTTT.

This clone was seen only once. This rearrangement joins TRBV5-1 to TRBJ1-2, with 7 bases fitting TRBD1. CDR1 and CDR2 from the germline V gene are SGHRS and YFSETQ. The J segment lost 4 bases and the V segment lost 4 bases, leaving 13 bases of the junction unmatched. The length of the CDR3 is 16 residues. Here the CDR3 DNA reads TGCGCCAGCAGCCCGGGACAGCCTAATTTTTCCTATGGCTACACCTTC. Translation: CASSPGQPNFSYGYTF. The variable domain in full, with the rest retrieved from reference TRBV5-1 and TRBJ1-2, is KAGVTQTPRYLIKTRGQQVTLSCSPISGHRSVSWYQQTPGQGLQFLFEYFSETQRNKGNFPGRFSGRQFSNSRSEMNVSTLELGDSALYLCASSPGQPNFSYGYTFGSGTRLTVV.

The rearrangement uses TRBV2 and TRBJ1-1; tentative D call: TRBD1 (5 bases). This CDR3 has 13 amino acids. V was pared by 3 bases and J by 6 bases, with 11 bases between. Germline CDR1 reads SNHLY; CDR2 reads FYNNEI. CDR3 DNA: TGTGCCAGCAGTGACTACGACAGTGCTGAAGCTTTCTTT. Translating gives CASSDYDSAEAFF.

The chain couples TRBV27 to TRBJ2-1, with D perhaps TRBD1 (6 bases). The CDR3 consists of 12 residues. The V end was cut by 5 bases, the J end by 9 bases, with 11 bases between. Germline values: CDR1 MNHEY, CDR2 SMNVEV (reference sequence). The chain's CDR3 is CASSPSRGEQFF. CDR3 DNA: TGTGCCAGCAGTCCAAGCAGGGGTGAGCAGTTCTTC.

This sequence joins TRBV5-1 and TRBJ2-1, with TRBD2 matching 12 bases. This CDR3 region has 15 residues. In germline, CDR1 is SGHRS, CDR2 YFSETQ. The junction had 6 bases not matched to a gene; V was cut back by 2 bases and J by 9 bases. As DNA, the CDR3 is TGCGCCAGCAGCTTCGCTAGCGGGGGGGCCGTTGAGCAGTTCTTC. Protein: CASSFASGGAVEQFF.

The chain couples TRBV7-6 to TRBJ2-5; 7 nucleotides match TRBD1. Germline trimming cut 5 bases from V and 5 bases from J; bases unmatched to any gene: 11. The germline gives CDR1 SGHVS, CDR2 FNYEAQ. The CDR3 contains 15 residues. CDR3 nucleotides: TGTGCCAGCAGCCAAACAGGGGTGGTCGGGGAGACCCAGTACTTC. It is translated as CASSQTGVVGETQYF.